This T cell receptor (beta chain) derives from a study of cytomegalovirus exposure and HLA in healthy donors. Overall study results and limits: Most TCR sequences were seen very rarely across donors, but some public TCRs occurred in many. The study flagged about 150 TCR beta chains as cytomegalovirus-associated. A few of the chains that were CMV-associated were confirmed in vitro to be specific for CMV antigens.

Remarks on this clone: As yet, its antigen is unknown.

Measured with immunoSEQ multiplex PCR; TCRdb has only the in-frame clones, and not every one. This table has just over 65,000 clones, 95% to 98% appearing once. V lost 2 bases and J lost 0; bases outside the gene matches: 4. This CDR3 has 15 residues. The germline V gene has CDR1 MNHEY and CDR2 SMNVEV (reference sequence). Sequenced: PBMCs. V is TRBV27 and J is TRBJ2-7; 7 bases line up with TRBD2. This TCR came from a woman between 18 and 29 years old in good health and CMV-seropositive. The CDR3 nucleotides are TGTGCCAGCAGTTTAGGAGGGACTACCTCCTACGAGCAGTACTTC. Translated: CASSLGGTTSYEQYF.